The 8 T cell receptor beta chains in this list originate from one sample, sequenced in a study of blood T cells in healthy people across ages. It was with a sample-barcoded 5' primer and a J-beta primer mix that a second PCR of roughly 6 to 12 cycles was run. MiXCR, run by TCRdb on the 5' RACE reads, gives a single entry per CDR3 protein. The sample carries 450,000 to 700,000 distinct CDR3 sequences, 25% to 30% recorded once. Sequencing was carried out using blood. Receptor source: a woman aged 65 to 85 in good health.

This rearrangement joins TRBV2 to TRBJ2-5; D gene uncertain. Germline V lookup: CDR1 SNHLY, CDR2 FYNNEI. CDR3 length: 14 residues. V dropped 3 bases and J dropped 2 bases, with 10 bases sitting between them. In nucleotides, the CDR3 is TGTGCCAGCAGTGATCCGGGTAATCAAGAGACCCAGTACTTC. Translating it yields CASSDPGNQETQYF.

V usage is TRBV5-1 and J usage is TRBJ1-4, with D tentatively TRBD1 (6 bases). CDR1 SGHRS and CDR2 YFSETQ come from the germline V gene. The V end lost 2 bases, the J end lost 5 bases, and 13 bases lay between the germline ends. There are 15 residues in the CDR3. The CDR3 here is CASSLAGAGNEKLFF. In DNA, the CDR3 is TGCGCCAGCAGCTTAGCGGGGGCCGGCAATGAAAAACTGTTTTTT.

The genes are TRBV28 and TRBJ1-4; no firm D call. V shed 5 bases and J shed 8 bases, with 3 bases lying between them. The CDR3 covers 10 residues. Germline V gives CDR1 MDHEN, CDR2 SYDVKM. CDR3 coding DNA: TGTGCCAGCAGTCAGGAAAAACTGTTTTTT. It yields the protein CASSQEKLFF.

The chain joins TRBV6-5 to TRBJ2-4, with a tentative D call TRBD1 (6 bases). Trimming took off 6 bases at V and 0 bases at J, with 21 bases between the two ends. Per germline, CDR1 MNHEY and CDR2 SVGAGI. CDR3 length equals 18 residues. Here the CDR3 DNA reads TGTGCCAGCAGAGGCCGGGACACCACACTTAGAGCCAAAAACATTCAGTACTTC. This codes for CASRGRDTTLRAKNIQYF.

The chain couples TRBV6-6 to TRBJ2-3; unclear D gene. This CDR3 comprises 12 residues. The ends were cut back, 8 bases at V and 10 bases at J, with 16 bases in the middle. Germline loops: CDR1 MNHNY, CDR2 SVGAGI (reference sequence). The CDR3 here is CASSLDPWAQYF. The CDR3 nucleotides read TGTGCCAGCTCCCTTGACCCCTGGGCGCAGTATTTT.

The V call is TRBV20-1, the J call TRBJ2-5, with D possibly TRBD2 on 5 matching bases. The J call may be wrong; the DNA end is better matched by TRBJ2-1. This CDR3 region has 11 residues. Germline lookup yields CDR1 DFQATT and CDR2 SNEGSKA (reference sequence). This chain's CDR3 is CSAQQRDEQFF. CDR3 nucleotide sequence: TGCAGTGCCCAGCAGAGGGATGAGCAGTTCTTC.

The CDR3 spells CASSEVAAEQTQYF. The CDR3 nucleotides read TGTGCCAGCAGTGAAGTAGCAGCTGAGCAGACCCAGTACTTC. This chain connects TRBV2 to TRBJ2-5; D gene uncertain. V lost 1 base and J lost 6, with 12 bases in between. The CDR3 covers 14 residues. Germline V lookup: CDR1 SNHLY, CDR2 FYNNEI.

This rearrangement joins TRBV7-2 to TRBJ1-1, with D tentatively TRBD1 (6 bases). CDR1 and CDR2 from the germline V gene are SGHTA and FQGNSA. The length of the CDR3 is 16 residues. Trimming stripped 8 bases from V and 0 bases from J, with 19 bases between. In DNA form, the CDR3 reads TGTGCCAGCCAGACAGGTTGGGGGACCATGAACACTGAAGCTTTCTTT. This encodes CASQTGWGTMNTEAFF. Filled out from reference TRBV7-2 and TRBJ1-1, the complete variable domain reads GAGVSQSPSNKVTEKGKDVELRCDPISGHTALYWYRQSLGQGLEFLIYFQGNSAPDKSGLPSDRFSAERTGGSVSTLTIQRTQQEDSAVYLCASQTGWGTMNTEAFFGQGTRLTVV.